The rows below give T cell receptor beta chains drawn from one sample of a study of blood T cell repertoires in COVID-19. The assay was immunoSEQ multiplex PCR, and TCRdb's table has in-frame clones only and misses some. The table has around 60,000 clones, roughly 88% seen once; the top ten hold 3.9%. The sample comprised peripheral blood. These receptors were collected from a man aged 65-85 years with acute or convalescent COVID-19. CDR3s include the opening cysteine and the closing phenylalanine or tryptophan. Fields, in order: V gene, clone size, J gene, D gene, CDR3 protein, CDR3 DNA. D genes are given only for firm matches. Clone size is stated in some rows and not others, as once, few, many or a class when expanded.

v_gene: TRBV7-9; abundance: -; j_gene: TRBJ1-4; d_gene: -; CDR3aa: CASSLIERGLSNEKLFF; CDR3nt: TGTGCCAGCAGCTTAATTGAAAGGGGGTTATCTAATGAAAAACTGTTTTTT
v_gene: TRBV11-2; abundance: -; j_gene: TRBJ2-3; d_gene: TRBD2; CDR3aa: CASRTSGGENTQYF; CDR3nt: TGTGCCAGCAGGACTAGCGGGGGGGAAAATACGCAGTATTTT
v_gene: TRBV19; abundance: -; j_gene: TRBJ2-7; d_gene: -; CDR3aa: CASSVRPGLIPYEQYF; CDR3nt: TGTGCCAGTAGCGTACGACCGGGACTCATACCCTACGAGCAGTACTTC
v_gene: TRBV19; abundance: -; j_gene: TRBJ1-2; d_gene: -; CDR3aa: CASSREGGGYTF; CDR3nt: TGTGCCAGTAGTAGGGAGGGAGGAGGCTACACCTTC
v_gene: TRBV9; abundance: few; j_gene: TRBJ2-3; d_gene: TRBD2; CDR3aa: CASSPNSGGAADTQYF; CDR3nt: TGTGCCAGCAGCCCAAATAGCGGGGGGGCCGCAGATACGCAGTATTTT
v_gene: TRBV13; abundance: -; j_gene: TRBJ1-1; d_gene: -; CDR3aa: CASSLEGLQGPEAFF; CDR3nt: TGTGCCAGCAGCTTAGAGGGTCTACAGGGCCCTGAAGCTTTCTTT
v_gene: TRBV30; abundance: -; j_gene: TRBJ1-2; d_gene: -; CDR3aa: CAWSEQARGYTF; CDR3nt: TGTGCCTGGAGTGAACAGGCCCGCGGCTACACCTTC
v_gene: TRBV5-1; abundance: -; j_gene: TRBJ2-3; d_gene: -; CDR3aa: CASSPPGTADTQYF; CDR3nt: TGCGCCAGCAGCCCGCCAGGCACGGCGGATACGCAGTATTTT
v_gene: TRBV18; abundance: -; j_gene: TRBJ1-3; d_gene: -; CDR3aa: CASSPKTVSKPGNTIYF; CDR3nt: TGTGCCAGCTCCCCTAAGACAGTATCAAAGCCTGGAAACACCATATATTTT
v_gene: TRBV6-4; abundance: few; j_gene: TRBJ2-3; d_gene: TRBD2; CDR3aa: CASSEGTSGGTDTQYF; CDR3nt: TGTGCCAGCAGTGAAGGGACTAGCGGGGGCACAGATACGCAGTATTTT
v_gene: TRBV7-9; abundance: -; j_gene: TRBJ1-6; d_gene: TRBD1; CDR3aa: CASSRDRNNSPLHF; CDR3nt: TGTGCCAGCAGCCGGGACAGAAATAATTCACCCCTCCACTTT
v_gene: TRBV11-2; abundance: -; j_gene: TRBJ2-1; d_gene: -; CDR3aa: CASSIDWPRDKFF; CDR3nt: TGTGCCAGCAGCATCGACTGGCCCCGGGATAAATTCTTC
v_gene: TRBV7-2; abundance: -; j_gene: TRBJ1-2; d_gene: TRBD1; CDR3aa: CASSFRQGLFYGYTF; CDR3nt: TGTGCCAGCAGCTTTAGACAGGGGCTTTTCTATGGCTACACCTTC
v_gene: TRBV12-5; abundance: -; j_gene: TRBJ1-5; d_gene: -; CDR3aa: CASGFRMWGDGNQPQHF; CDR3nt: TGTGCTAGTGGGTTTAGGATGTGGGGGGACGGAAATCAGCCCCAGCATTTT
v_gene: TRBV4-2; abundance: -; j_gene: TRBJ1-1; d_gene: TRBD1; CDR3aa: CASSHGTENTEAFF; CDR3nt: TGTGCCAGCAGCCACGGGACAGAGAACACTGAAGCTTTCTTT
v_gene: TRBV6-4; abundance: -; j_gene: TRBJ2-3; d_gene: -; CDR3aa: CASSLRRGDTQYF; CDR3nt: TGTGCCAGCAGCCTCCGCAGGGGAGATACGCAGTATTTT
v_gene: TRBV25-1; abundance: once; j_gene: TRBJ1-5; d_gene: TRBD1; CDR3aa: CASSRGQGANQPQHF; CDR3nt: TGTGCCAGCAGTAGGGGACAGGGGGCGAATCAGCCCCAGCATTTT
v_gene: TRBV6-2/TRBV6-3; abundance: -; j_gene: TRBJ1-5; d_gene: -; CDR3aa: CASSYGTSNSNQPQHF; CDR3nt: TGTGCCAGCAGTTACGGGACATCTAATAGCAATCAGCCCCAGCATTTT
v_gene: TRBV27; abundance: -; j_gene: TRBJ1-5; d_gene: TRBD1; CDR3aa: CASSITGEPYRQPQHF; CDR3nt: TGTGCCAGCAGTATAACAGGGGAACCCTATCGTCAGCCCCAGCATTTT
v_gene: TRBV19; abundance: -; j_gene: TRBJ1-5; d_gene: -; CDR3aa: CASNPQGQPQHF; CDR3nt: TGTGCCAGTAACCCACAGGGTCAGCCCCAGCATTTT